These 31 T cell receptor beta chains were all obtained from the same sample, sequenced in a study of blood T cell repertoires in COVID-19. Sequenced by immunoSEQ multiplex PCR; TCRdb stores in-frame clones only, minus some. The sample holds 150,000 to 200,000 clones, around 86% seen once. Sequenced material: peripheral blood. Receptors were obtained from a man aged 50-60 years with active or convalescent COVID-19.

This sequence joins TRBV6-5 and TRBJ1-1; D is unresolved. The CDR3 covers 15 residues. Trimming stripped 0 bases from V and 10 bases from J, with 18 bases between. Looked up from germline, CDR1 is MNHEY and CDR2 is SVGAGI. The CDR3 sequence: CASSYSRTPSFGAFF. CDR3 DNA sequence: TGTGCCAGCAGTTACTCGAGGACTCCCTCATTCGGAGCTTTCTTT.

CDR3 sequence (DNA): TGTGCCAGCTCACAGAGTAGCGGGGGGATCAATGAGCAGTTCTTC. Its translation: CASSQSSGGINEQFF. The chain employs TRBV18 and TRBJ2-1; 10 bases match TRBD2. Unmatched junction bases numbered 6, after V lost 4 bases and J lost 6 bases. Per the germline V gene, CDR1 is KGHSH and CDR2 is LQKENI. CDR3 length: 15 amino acids.

The chain couples TRBV10-3 to TRBJ2-7, with 12 bases aligning to TRBD2. The germline V gene encodes CDR1 ENHRY and CDR2 SYGVKD. V lost 3 bases and J lost 4; bases outside the gene matches: 13. The CDR3 consists of 18 residues. The CDR3 DNA follows: TGTGCCATCAGTGACCCTACTAGCGGGGGGCCAGAAAATTACGAGCAGTACTTC. It specifies CAISDPTSGGPENYEQYF.

The V call is TRBV5-6, the J call TRBJ1-2; weak D call: TRBD1 (5 bases). Looked up from germline, CDR1 is SGHDT and CDR2 is YYEEEE. CDR3 size: 15 residues. With 1 base removed from V and 8 bases from J, the gap between germline ends came to 18 bases. This chain's CDR3 is CASSLRGGLNEGYTF. CDR3 DNA: TGTGCCAGCAGCTTGCGGGGGGGTCTGAATGAGGGCTACACCTTC.

V gene TRBV25-1 combines with J gene TRBJ2-7; TRBD1 is a possible D gene (6 bases). Germline CDR1 is MGHDK and CDR2 is SYGVNS. The CDR3 has 15 amino acids. Trimming stripped 2 bases from V and 2 bases from J, with 13 bases between. DNA for the CDR3: TGTGCCAGCAGTGAACGGGTGGGACATGCCTACGAGCAGTACTTC. Protein sequence: CASSERVGHAYEQYF.

The rearrangement uses TRBV5-1 and TRBJ2-1; tentative D call: TRBD2 (6 bases). This CDR3 comprises 15 residues. The V and J ends lost 1 base and 4 bases respectively, with 12 bases between them. Germline CDR1 is SGHRS and CDR2 is YFSETQ. In DNA form, the CDR3 reads TGCGCCAGCAGCTTGTCACTAGCCCGTTACAATGAGCAGTTCTTC. The encoded protein is CASSLSLARYNEQFF.

This chain joins TRBV14 and TRBJ2-3; 7 bases align to TRBD1. Unmatched junction bases numbered 12, after V lost 4 bases and J lost 2 bases. Germline-derived CDR1 and CDR2 are SGHDN and FVKESK. The CDR3 contains 17 residues. The CDR3: CASSPPRSRGITDTQYF. The CDR3 region has the DNA TGTGCCAGCAGCCCCCCCCGCAGCAGGGGGATCACAGATACGCAGTATTTT.

The CDR3 DNA reads TGTGCCAGCAGCCAGACAGGGTATCTTGGCGGTGAAAAACTGTTTTTT. This sequence encodes CASSQTGYLGGEKLFF. This chain connects TRBV3-1 (or the pseudogene TRBV3-2) to TRBJ1-4, with 7 bases matching TRBD1. V was clipped by 3 bases and J by 7 bases; unmatched bases: 11. The germline CDR1 and CDR2 sequences are LGHDT and YNNKEL (reference sequence). This CDR3 contains 16 residues.

V and J are TRBV4-1 and TRBJ1-2, with 7 bases identical to TRBD1. This CDR3 has 15 amino acids. CDR1 MGHRA and CDR2 YSYEKL come from the germline V gene. V lost 3 bases, J lost 4 bases, and 8 bases stayed unmatched. The CDR3 region has the DNA TGCGCCAGCAGCCAGACACAGGGGATACTCTATGGCTACACCTTC. This encodes CASSQTQGILYGYTF.

V usage is TRBV9 and J usage is TRBJ2-1; 12 positions agree with TRBD2. This CDR3 region has 17 residues. The V segment lost 1 base and the J segment 11 bases; nucleotides outside the gene matches: 13. CDR1 is SGDLS and CDR2 is YYNGEE in the germline V gene. In DNA, the CDR3 is TGTGCCAGCAGCGTATCGACTAGCGGGAGCCCTACGGGTAAGCAGTTCTTC. Protein: CASSVSTSGSPTGKQFF.

V and J are TRBV7-2 and TRBJ2-3; 9 bases align to TRBD2. The V gene's germline CDR1 is SGHTA and CDR2 FQGNSA. The CDR3 is 16 residues long. The trim removed 6 bases at V and 4 bases at J, leaving 11 bases unmatched. The CDR3: CASRRSSGTGPDTQYF. The CDR3 nucleotides are TGTGCCAGCAGACGGTCTAGCGGGACGGGCCCAGATACGCAGTATTTT.

The sample holds one count of this clone. J is TRBJ1-6 and V is TRBV4-2; D is undetermined. Germline V CDR1 and CDR2: LGHNA, YNFKEQ. CDR3 length equals 15 residues. Trimming removed 0 bases at V and 9 bases at J, with 12 bases between. CDR3: CASSQDSVGVSPLHF. CDR3 DNA sequence: TGTGCCAGCAGCCAAGACAGCGTCGGGGTTTCACCCCTCCACTTT.

This clone was detected once. The rearrangement links TRBV29-1 to TRBJ2-7; D is uncertain. This CDR3 region has 13 residues. Germline CDR1 is SQVTM and CDR2 is ANQGSEA. The germline V and J ends were trimmed by 3 bases and 2 bases, with 11 bases remaining between them. For the CDR3, the DNA is TGCAGCGTTGAGCGGCAGTCCCCCTACGAGCAGTACTTC. Translating it yields CSVERQSPYEQYF.

This clone came up a few times. The chain uses TRBV18 and TRBJ1-6; 9 bases align to TRBD1. Germline CDR1 and CDR2: KGHSH and LQKENI. The CDR3 runs 17 residues. V was clipped by 5 bases and J by 6 bases; unmatched bases: 11. CDR3: CASSSQGATGFNSPLHF. CDR3 bases: TGTGCCAGCTCATCACAGGGGGCGACAGGATTTAATTCACCCCTCCACTTT.

The chain is built from TRBV6-5 and TRBJ1-1; D is uncertain. Germline loops: CDR1 MNHEY, CDR2 SVGAGI. V lost 10 bases, J lost 1 base, and 16 bases lay in between. The CDR3 consists of 14 residues. In DNA form, the CDR3 reads TGTGCCACCCAACGCGGGTTGGCGAACACTGAAGCTTTCTTT. Residues: CATQRGLANTEAFF.

The rearrangement joins TRBV7-3 to TRBJ2-7, with 9 bases fitting TRBD1. This CDR3 region has 15 residues. The V gene end was trimmed by 5 bases and the J gene end by 5 bases; junction bases not matched to a gene: 10. Germline V gives CDR1 SGHTA, CDR2 FQGTGA. The CDR3 region has the DNA TGTGCCAGCAGCACGTCGACAGGGGGAATCCACGAGCAGTACTTC. Its translation: CASSTSTGGIHEQYF.

V and J are TRBV7-3 and TRBJ2-3; D is possibly TRBD2 (5 bases). From germline, CDR1 is SGHTA and CDR2 FQGTGA. The CDR3 runs to 13 residues. V gave up 6 bases and J gave up 1 base, with 8 bases separating them. CDR3: CASSLARTDTQYF. In nucleotides, the CDR3 is TGTGCCAGCAGTCTAGCTCGCACAGATACGCAGTATTTT.

This clone was recorded a few times. The rearrangement uses TRBV9 and TRBJ1-1, with unresolved D. The CDR3 spans 16 residues. The germline V and J ends were trimmed by 0 bases and 0 bases, with 12 bases remaining between them. Germline V gene lookup returns CDR1 SGDLS and CDR2 YYNGEE. CDR3 region: CASSVAPGSLNTEAFF. CDR3 in DNA: TGTGCCAGCAGCGTAGCCCCGGGAAGCCTGAACACTGAAGCTTTCTTT.

V is TRBV27 and J is TRBJ1-2; possible D gene TRBD1, 5 bases. The CDR3 extends over 12 amino acids. Germline V gives CDR1 MNHEY, CDR2 SMNVEV (reference sequence). V shed 5 bases and J shed 5 bases, with 9 bases lying between them. The CDR3 reads CASSSRQYGYTF. DNA of the CDR3: TGTGCCAGCAGTAGCCGACAGTATGGCTACACCTTC.

This chain uses TRBV5-1 with TRBJ2-1; D might be TRBD1 (7 bases). This CDR3 spans 13 amino acids. The V gene lost 3 bases and the J gene lost 8 bases, with 12 bases spanning the gap. Germline CDR1 is SGHRS and CDR2 is YFSETQ. As DNA, the CDR3 is TGCGCCAGCAGCTCCCAGGGGGGCGATGAGCAGTTCTTC. Residues: CASSSQGGDEQFF.

The rearrangement uses TRBV7-9 and TRBJ2-3; 8 nucleotides match TRBD2. Per germline, CDR1 SEHNR and CDR2 FQNEAQ (reference sequence). After removal of 1 base from V and 8 bases from J, the junction contained 8 bases not matched to a gene. This CDR3 contains 15 residues. The CDR3: CASSLDGGAVGTQYF. In DNA, the CDR3 is TGTGCCAGCAGCTTAGACGGGGGGGCCGTCGGTACGCAGTATTTT. The variable domain in full, completed from reference TRBV7-9 and TRBJ2-3, reads DTGVSQNPRHKITKRGQNVTFRCDPISEHNRLYWYRQTLGQGPEFLTYFQNEAQLEKSRLLSDRFSAERPKGSFSTLEIQRTEQGDSAMYLCASSLDGGAVGTQYFGPGTRLTVL.

The rearrangement uses TRBV30 and TRBJ2-7, with 7 bases that match TRBD2. The CDR3 is 16 amino acids. CDR1 GTSNPN and CDR2 SVGIG come from the germline V gene (reference sequence). V lost 2 bases and J lost 2; bases outside the gene matches: 12. CDR3 coding DNA: TGTGCCTGGAGTATGGCCGGAGCGGGGTTTACCTACGAGCAGTACTTC. This sequence encodes CAWSMAGAGFTYEQYF.

The V gene is TRBV18, the J gene TRBJ1-1; a possible D gene is TRBD1 (5 bases). V lost 0 bases, J lost 2 bases, and 13 bases lay in between. Germline CDR1 is KGHSH and CDR2 is LQKENI. The CDR3 totals 16 residues. CDR3 nucleotide sequence: TGTGCCAGCTCACCACCGAACAGGAATGAAAACACTGAAGCTTTCTTT. This codes for CASSPPNRNENTEAFF.

The rearrangement uses TRBV5-1 and TRBJ1-6; D might be TRBD1 (6 bases). This CDR3 comprises 15 residues. In germline, CDR1 is SGHRS, CDR2 YFSETQ. V was pared by 4 bases and J by 6 bases, with 14 bases between. The CDR3 sequence: CASSPAGEINSPLHF. The CDR3 DNA follows: TGCGCCAGCAGCCCGGCAGGGGAAATTAATTCACCCCTCCACTTT.

The chain is built from TRBV21-1 and TRBJ2-2; the D call of TRBD1 is as the table states it, not checked on the DNA. TRBV21-1 is assigned pseudogene status. The CDR3 consists of 17 residues. The CDR3: CASVHSGTGGDTGELFF. Written as DNA, the CDR3 is TGTGCCAGCGTGCATTCCGGGACAGGTGGAGACACCGGGGAGCTGTTTTTT.

The V call is TRBV6-5, the J call TRBJ2-5, with a tentative D call TRBD2 (6 bases). Germline V gene data show CDR1 as MNHEY and CDR2 as SVGAGI. The CDR3 runs 12 residues. Trimming shortened V by 6 bases and J by 7 bases, and 12 bases separated the two germline ends. Here the CDR3 reads CASRTGVGTQYF. As DNA, the CDR3 is TGTGCCAGCAGGACGGGAGTAGGGACCCAGTACTTC.

This sequence joins TRBV24-1 and TRBJ2-5; 11 bases match TRBD1. CDR1 and CDR2 from the germline V gene are KGHDR and SFDVKD. The V segment lost 3 bases and the J segment 5 bases; nucleotides outside the gene matches: 7. This CDR3 has 16 amino acids. This CDR3 reads CATSDPGTGGFETQYF. The CDR3 DNA reads as TGTGCCACCAGTGATCCCGGGACAGGGGGTTTCGAGACCCAGTACTTC.

This rearrangement joins TRBV27 to TRBJ1-4; no definite D call. Trimming pared 3 bases from V and 7 bases from J, leaving 12 bases between. The V gene's germline CDR1 is MNHEY and CDR2 SMNVEV (reference sequence). CDR3 size: 14 residues. CDR3 in DNA: TGTGCCAGCAGTTTTACGCCGGTTGGTGAAAAACTGTTTTTT. Encoded protein: CASSFTPVGEKLFF.

The chain is built from TRBV6-2 or TRBV6-3 and TRBJ2-1; unclear D gene. V gave up 5 bases and J gave up 7 bases, with 12 bases separating them. The CDR3 totals 13 residues. CDR1 and CDR2 from the germline V gene are MNHEY and SVGEGT. CDR3 sequence: CASSLPVVNEQFF. Here the CDR3 DNA reads TGTGCCAGCAGTCTTCCAGTCGTGAATGAGCAGTTCTTC.

This rearrangement joins TRBV7-9 to TRBJ1-4; D possibly corresponds to TRBD1 (6 bases). The germline CDR1 and CDR2 sequences are SEHNR and FQNEAQ (reference sequence). The CDR3 loop spans 14 amino acids. V was cut by 5 bases and J by 7 bases, with 14 bases left in between. CDR3 residues: CASSPKQGGEKLFF. The CDR3 DNA reads TGTGCCAGCAGCCCAAAACAGGGCGGTGAAAAACTGTTTTTT.

This rearrangement joins TRBV6-5 to TRBJ1-1, with TRBD1 identical over 7 bases. V shed 5 bases, J shed 1 base, and the junction held 4 bases outside the gene matches. Germline values: CDR1 MNHEY, CDR2 SVGAGI. The CDR3 extends over 14 amino acids. CDR3 coding DNA: TGTGCCAGCAGTCCACAGGGGTGGAACACTGAAGCTTTCTTT. It yields the protein CASSPQGWNTEAFF.